Each of the 18 T cell receptor beta chains below was sequenced from the same sample in a study of graft-versus-host responses after intestinal transplantation. Assay: immunoSEQ multiplex PCR; the TCRdb copy retains only in-frame clones and omits some. The sample consists of about 150,000 clones, around 90% of them appearing once. These TCRs are of unknown antigen specificity. The sequencing here drew on unstimulated CD4+ T cells sorted from spleen or lymph node cells, taken before intestinal transplant. These TCRs come from a human donor who received an intestinal transplant.

Only one count was recorded for this clone. V is TRBV21-1 and J is TRBJ1-6. TRBV21-1 is flagged as a pseudogene. The CDR3 runs to 17 residues. DNA for the CDR3: TGTGCCAGCAGCCCTCCGGAGGGGACATACTATAATTCACCCCTCCACTTT. Its protein product is CASSPPEGTYYNSPLHF.

The rearrangement joins TRBV5-1 to TRBJ2-5; 7 bases align to TRBD1. The junction had 6 bases not matched to a gene; V was cut back by 3 bases and J by 1 base. Germline V gives CDR1 SGHRS, CDR2 YFSETQ. CDR3 length: 15 residues. CDR3 region: CASSSYRGAQETQYF. CDR3 nucleotide sequence: TGCGCCAGCAGCTCCTACAGGGGAGCCCAAGAGACCCAGTACTTC.

The J gene is TRBJ1-1, the V gene TRBV9, with a tentative D call TRBD1 (5 bases). The V gene's germline CDR1 is SGDLS and CDR2 YYNGEE. V shed 0 bases and J shed 5 bases, with 17 bases lying between them. The CDR3 contains 16 residues. CDR3 coding DNA: TGTGCCAGCAGCGTAGACCCGGGGCAGTGGGGAACTGAAGCTTTCTTT. Protein: CASSVDPGQWGTEAFF. Drawing the rest from reference TRBV9 and TRBJ1-1, the complete variable domain is DSGVTQTPKHLITATGQRVTLRCSPRSGDLSVYWYQQSLDQGLQFLIQYYNGEERAKGNILERFSAQQFPDLHSELNLSSLELGDSALYFCASSVDPGQWGTEAFFGQGTRLTVV.

The CDR3 nucleotides are TGTGCCTGGACGGGAGACACAGCCTACGAGCAGTACTTC. Residues: CAWTGDTAYEQYF. The chain employs TRBV30 and TRBJ2-7, with D possibly TRBD2 on 6 matching bases. V shed 4 bases and J shed 2 bases, with 12 bases lying between them. Germline V gives CDR1 GTSNPN, CDR2 SVGIG (reference sequence). The CDR3 is 13 amino acids.

The rearrangement uses TRBV28 and TRBJ2-7, with 8 positions matching TRBD1. Germline CDR1 is MDHEN and CDR2 is SYDVKM. V shed 6 bases, J shed 3 bases, and the junction held 10 bases outside the gene matches. The CDR3 has 15 amino acids. CDR3 in amino acids: CASSGTGGEGYEQYF. For the CDR3, the DNA is TGTGCCAGCAGCGGCACAGGGGGAGAGGGCTACGAGCAGTACTTC.

This chain joins TRBV28 and TRBJ2-5, with TRBD1 matching over 7 bases. V lost 7 bases, J lost 2 bases, and 4 bases stayed unmatched. Per germline, CDR1 MDHEN and CDR2 SYDVKM. The CDR3 loop spans 13 amino acids. Written as DNA, the CDR3 is TGTGCCAGCACCGAGACAGGGCAAGAGACCCAGTACTTC. Translated: CASTETGQETQYF. Looking up the rest from reference TRBV28 and TRBJ2-5 gives the full variable domain: DVKVTQSSRYLVKRTGEKVFLECVQDMDHENMFWYRQDPGLGLRLIYFSYDVKMKEKGDIPEGYSVSREKKERFSLILESASTNQTSMYLCASTETGQETQYFGPGTRLLVL.

This clone was seen once. The rearrangement uses TRBV7-8 and TRBJ2-7, with 10 bases lining up with TRBD1. Trimming took 5 bases from V and 4 from J; bases not matched to a gene: 5. Germline CDR1 is SGHVS and CDR2 is FQNEAQ. CDR3 length: 14 amino acids. The CDR3, as DNA: TGTGCCAGCAGCCACGGGACAGGGGATTACGAGCAGTACTTC. The encoded protein is CASSHGTGDYEQYF.

The chain couples TRBV2 to TRBJ2-5; 10 nucleotides agree with TRBD1. The J call may be in error: the DNA end matches TRBJ2-7 better. The germline CDR1 and CDR2 sequences are SNHLY and FYNNEI. The CDR3 totals 15 residues. The chain's CDR3 is CASTPRTGQGSEQYF. DNA of the CDR3: TGTGCCAGCACTCCCAGGACGGGACAGGGGTCCGAGCAGTACTTC.

A note on this clone: Other nucleotide sequences from this sample produce the same CDR3. The V call is TRBV5-1, the J call TRBJ2-7, with 12 positions matching TRBD1. This CDR3 comprises 14 residues. The germline gives CDR1 SGHRS, CDR2 YFSETQ. Trimming cost V 3 bases and J 2 bases; bases outside gene matches: 0. The CDR3 DNA reads as TGCGCCAGCAGCTGGGACAGGGGGCCCTACGAGCAGTACTTC. This sequence encodes CASSWDRGPYEQYF.

The V and J genes are TRBV30 and TRBJ2-7; D may match TRBD1 or TRBD2 (7 bases each). CDR1 is GTSNPN and CDR2 is SVGIG in the germline V gene (reference sequence). Deletions cut 3 bases from V and 2 bases from J, with 17 bases between. CDR3 size: 15 residues. As DNA, the CDR3 is TGTGCCTGGAGACCCCGGGGAGGGGGCACCTACGAGCAGTACTTC. This encodes CAWRPRGGGTYEQYF.

The chain couples TRBV5-5 to TRBJ1-1; D unclear. Germline V gene sequence: CDR1 SGHKS, CDR2 YYEKEE (reference sequence). This CDR3 comprises 14 residues. V lost 5 bases and J lost 0, with 11 bases in between. Written as DNA, the CDR3 is TGTGCCAGCAGAAAAAGGGTCATGAACACTGAAGCTTTCTTT. Translating gives CASRKRVMNTEAFF.

The V gene is TRBV5-5, the J gene TRBJ1-1, with TRBD1 matching over 7 bases. In germline, CDR1 is SGHKS, CDR2 YYEKEE (reference sequence). The CDR3 totals 13 residues. V shed 4 bases, J shed 5 bases, and the junction held 5 bases outside the gene matches. The DNA of the CDR3 is TGTGCCAGCAGCCAACTCAGGGGGACTGAAGCTTTCTTT. This translates into CASSQLRGTEAFF.

The V call is TRBV19, the J call TRBJ1-5, with 7 bases identical to TRBD1. The trim removed 2 bases at V and 5 bases at J, leaving 6 bases unmatched. Looked up from germline, CDR1 is LNHDA and CDR2 is SQIVND (reference sequence). The CDR3 is 15 amino acids. The CDR3 DNA sequence: TGTGCCAGTAGTATACCTGACAGGGTCGATCAGCCCCAGCATTTT. Its translation: CASSIPDRVDQPQHF.

This clone was found once. V is TRBV6-5 and J is TRBJ1-5; 12 bases are shared with TRBD1. J lost 7 bases, V lost 8 bases, and 9 bases had no gene match. This CDR3 is built from 15 residues. Germline-derived CDR1 and CDR2 are MNHEY and SVGAGI. CDR3 nucleotide sequence: TGTGCCAGCCTCTTTGGGACAGGGGGCAGCCAGCCCCAGCATTTT. It is translated as CASLFGTGGSQPQHF.

V is TRBV15 and J is TRBJ2-7, with 8 bases matching TRBD2. The CDR3 sequence is 17 residues long. Germline CDR1 and CDR2: LNHNV and YYDKDF (reference sequence). With 0 bases clipped from V and 5 bases from J, the junction kept 12 bases outside the gene matches. DNA of the CDR3: TGTGCCACCAGCAGAGATCTAGCTACGGGAGGGCCTAACGAGCAGTACTTC. Protein: CATSRDLATGGPNEQYF.

The rearrangement uses TRBV6-5 and TRBJ1-1; no definite D call. The ends were cut back, 0 bases at V and 0 bases at J, with 5 bases in the middle. CDR3 length equals 14 residues. Per germline, CDR1 MNHEY and CDR2 SVGAGI. The CDR3 protein is CASSYSELNTEAFF. The CDR3 DNA sequence: TGTGCCAGCAGTTACTCAGAATTGAACACTGAAGCTTTCTTT.

The chain links TRBV6-1 to TRBJ2-3, with D uncertain. The CDR3 spans 15 residues. V was trimmed by 7 bases and J by 0 bases, leaving 14 bases between them. CDR1 MNHNS and CDR2 SASEGT come from the germline V gene. Written as DNA, the CDR3 is TGTGCCAGCAAACAACAGACCTCTAGCACAGATACGCAGTATTTT. This encodes CASKQQTSSTDTQYF.

The chain couples TRBV5-4 to TRBJ2-7; 7 bases agree with TRBD2. V shed 6 bases, J shed 5 bases, and the junction held 17 bases outside the gene matches. The CDR3 spans 16 residues. Germline lookup yields CDR1 SGHNT and CDR2 YYREEE (reference sequence). The CDR3 region is CASNSELRGSLHEQYF. The CDR3 DNA reads as TGTGCCAGCAATTCTGAATTGCGGGGGAGTCTCCACGAGCAGTACTTC. Supplemented by reference TRBV5-4 and TRBJ2-7, the full variable domain reads ETGVTQSPTHLIKTRGQQVTLRCSSQSGHNTVSWYQQALGQGPQFIFQYYREEENGRGNFPPRFSGLQFPNYSSELNVNALELDDSALYLCASNSELRGSLHEQYFGPGTRLTVT.